This is a list of T cell receptor beta chains from one sample in a study of human T cells and chemical hapten exposure. TCRdb called the RACE reads again in MiXCR, with one record for every CDR3 protein. The sample contains tens of thousands of distinct CDR3 sequences, about 8% of which appear only once. This material consisted of whole blood, taken in connection with sensitization to the hapten diphenylcyclopropenone (DPC). Every receptor here comes from a woman aged 45-65 years with alopecia areata. Some clones in this sample may be carry-over from other donors' samples. Both conserved end residues are part of each CDR3. Each record gives: J gene, clone size, D gene, V gene, CDR3 protein, CDR3 DNA. D genes are given only for firm matches. Where a row states a size, it is once, few, many or the class of an expanded clone; other rows omit it.

j_call: TRBJ1-5
clone_size: NA
d_call: NA
v_call: TRBV7-9
cdr3_aa: CASTQGGKQPQHF
cdr3_nt: TGTGCCAGCACCCAGGGCGGGAAACAGCCCCAGCATTTT

j_call: TRBJ1-1
clone_size: many
d_call: TRBD1
v_call: TRBV4-1
cdr3_aa: CASSATGQLKEAFF
cdr3_nt: TGCGCCAGCAGCGCAACGGGACAGTTGAAAGAAGCTTTCTTT

j_call: TRBJ1-5
clone_size: many
d_call: NA
v_call: TRBV2
cdr3_aa: CASSEAGPRYGQPQHF
cdr3_nt: TGTGCCAGCAGTGAAGCGGGCCCGAGGTATGGACAGCCCCAGCATTTT

j_call: TRBJ1-1
clone_size: few
d_call: TRBD1
v_call: TRBV5-1
cdr3_aa: CASSFAGQGEAFF
cdr3_nt: TGCGCCAGCAGCTTCGCGGGACAGGGTGAAGCTTTCTTT

j_call: TRBJ1-1
clone_size: many
d_call: TRBD1
v_call: TRBV7-9
cdr3_aa: CASSLGQGEAFF
cdr3_nt: TGTGCCAGCAGCTTAGGACAGGGGGAAGCTTTCTTT

j_call: TRBJ1-1
clone_size: many
d_call: NA
v_call: TRBV20-1
cdr3_aa: CSALSLVNTEAFF
cdr3_nt: TGCAGTGCTCTGTCACTTGTGAACACTGAAGCTTTCTTT

j_call: TRBJ2-3
clone_size: few
d_call: TRBD2
v_call: TRBV6-6
cdr3_aa: CASSPRLRLATTDTQYF
cdr3_nt: TGTGCCAGCAGTCCCCGACTGAGACTAGCCACCACAGATACGCAGTATTTT

j_call: TRBJ1-1
clone_size: few
d_call: TRBD1
v_call: TRBV5-1
cdr3_aa: CASSLGLQGQGEAFF
cdr3_nt: TGCGCCAGCAGCTTGGGTTTACAGGGGCAGGGTGAAGCTTTCTTT

j_call: TRBJ2-1
clone_size: NA
d_call: TRBD2
v_call: TRBV4-3
cdr3_aa: CASSRGSGRAGNEQFF
cdr3_nt: TGCGCCAGCAGCCGGGGAAGCGGGAGGGCCGGCAATGAGCAGTTCTTC

j_call: TRBJ2-7
clone_size: NA
d_call: TRBD2
v_call: TRBV29-1
cdr3_aa: CSAPTSGCSYEQYF
cdr3_nt: TGCAGCGCCCCGACTAGCGGTTGCTCCTACGAGCAGTACTTC